The entry that follows covers one T cell receptor (beta chain) sequence. This clonotype was seen a few times. What this receptor recognizes is not known. No much larger clonotype is one base removed from it; base qualities were not supplied. This sample is drawn from a study of T-cell memory formation after mild COVID-19 (dated by TCRdb to 2020 to 2023). Regarding the study in general: Most TCR sequence clusters were specific to one of the two donors. Two young, previously healthy adult volunteers, one female and one male, were included in the cohort. T-cell clones expanding and contracting after mild COVID-19 in two donors were tracked by longitudinal TCRalpha and TCRbeta repertoire sequencing.

From a lookup of the germline V gene, CDR1 and CDR2 are SGHTA and FQGNSA. From cysteine to phenylalanine, the CDR3 is 15 amino acids long. Here the CDR3 DNA is all that survives: 45 bases in frame from base 1. V is cut back by 5 bases and J by 4 bases, with 3 bases in the junction unmatched. Ficoll-Paque density gradient centrifugation was used to isolate PBMCs. Results and caveats for the whole study, not just this receptor: Only two mild cases were covered by the study, and larger cohorts that include severe cases with pre-infection samples were considered necessary. Contracting CD4+ clones turned up mainly in the CM and EM memory subsets, whereas EMRA was where CD8+ clones were enriched. The detection of some responding clones in pre-infection memory suggests that pre-existing cross-reactive memory T cells joined the SARS-CoV-2 response. The second-wave clones that peaked on day 37 were not confirmed to be SARS-CoV-2 specific. Clones that contracted from day 15 to 85 showed balanced CD4/CD8 phenotypes, whereas a second wave of clones that expanded from day 15 to 37 leaned towards CD4+.

The run used an Illumina NovaSeq 6000. TCRalpha and TCRbeta cDNA libraries were built by 5'RACE with constant-segment primers, adding sample barcodes and unique molecular identifiers. Trizol reagent was used to extract RNA from every sample. Library amplification was performed in two PCR steps, and a second sample barcode and Illumina TruSeq adapters were introduced in the second step. Libraries were sequenced on an Illumina NovaSeq with 2 x 150 bp paired-end reads. From the authors' description of their analysis: With migec v1.2.7, reads were demultiplexed and then collapsed into UMI-guided consensus sequences. With mixcr v2.1.11, UMI consensuses were aligned to TRA and TRB V and J templates and assembled into clonotypes. A clonotype was counted as expanded or contracted only if both edgeR and NoisET called the change significant, with noise models trained on biological replicates. For edgeR calls, the cutoffs were a false discovery rate-adjusted p below 0.01 and a log2 fold-change threshold of 1. As an exploratory analysis of dynamics, max-normalized trajectories of the 1000 most abundant clonotypes were examined by PCA with hierarchical clustering. Each responding clone was given a CD4 or CD8 phenotype based on the CD4+ and CD8+ repertoires, which had been sequenced separately. The public reads were reanalyzed by TCRdb: fastp trimming at Q25, MiXCR alignment, in-frame beta chains only. Rows matching on CDR3 protein sequence are summarized as one entry with the most common DNA and genes. The V and J calls were determined by TCRdb, not by the authors. Within this sample are a few hundred thousand distinct CDR3 sequences, with over 25% of them counted one time only. The ten largest clonotypes hold approximately 15% of the sample.

The clonotype originates from an adult woman who had mild COVID-19 (a few samples of this study predate the infection). The sample titles of this study are shuffled in the database, so cell type and time point are left out; the donor was told from shared clones. The receptor chain draws on TRBV7-2 and TRBJ2-1; TRBD2 agrees with 12 junctional bases. Sequencing was performed on PBMCs or a T cell subset sorted from them (not recorded which). The encoded CDR3 is CASSMTSGRYNEQFF. The nucleotide sequence reads TGTGCCAGCAGCATGACTAGCGGGAGATACAATGAGCAGTTCTTC. Supplemented by the reference TRBV7-2 and TRBJ2-1 proteins around the CDR3, the complete variable domain is GAGVSQSPSNKVTEKGKDVELRCDPISGHTALYWYRQSLGQGLEFLIYFQGNSAPDKSGLPSDRFSAERTGGSVSTLTIQRTQQEDSAVYLCASSMTSGRYNEQFFGPGTRLTVL.